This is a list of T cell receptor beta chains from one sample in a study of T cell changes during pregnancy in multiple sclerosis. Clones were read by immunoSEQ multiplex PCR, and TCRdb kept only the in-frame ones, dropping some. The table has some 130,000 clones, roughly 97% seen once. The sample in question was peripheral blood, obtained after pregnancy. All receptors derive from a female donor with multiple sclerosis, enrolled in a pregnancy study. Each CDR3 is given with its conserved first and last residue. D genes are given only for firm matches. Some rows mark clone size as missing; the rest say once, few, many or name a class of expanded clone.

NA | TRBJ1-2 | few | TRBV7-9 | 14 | CASSLGTGSYGYTF | TGTGCCAGCAGCTTAGGTACAGGGTCCTATGGCTACACCTTC
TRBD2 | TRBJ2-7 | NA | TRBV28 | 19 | CASSSSTPPLAGGPYEQYF | TGTGCCAGCAGTTCCTCTACCCCCCCACTAGCGGGGGGACCCTACGAGCAGTACTTC
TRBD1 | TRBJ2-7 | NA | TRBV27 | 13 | CASSEGQGYEQYF | TGTGCCAGCAGTGAAGGACAGGGCTACGAGCAGTACTTC
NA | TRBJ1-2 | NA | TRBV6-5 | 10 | CASYGYGYTF | TGTGCCAGCTACGGCTATGGCTACACCTTC
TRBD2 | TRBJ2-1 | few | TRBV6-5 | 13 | CASRGGSENEQFF | TGTGCCAGCCGGGGAGGGTCAGAGAATGAGCAGTTCTTC
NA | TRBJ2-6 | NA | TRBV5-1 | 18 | CASSLGGGGASGANVLTF | TGCGCCAGCAGCTTGGGTGGAGGGGGGGCATCCGGGGCCAACGTCCTGACTTTC
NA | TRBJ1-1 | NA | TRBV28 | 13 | CASSYGHLKWAFF | TGTGCCAGCAGTTACGGACACTTAAAGTGGGCTTTCTTT
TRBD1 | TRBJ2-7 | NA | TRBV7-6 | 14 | CASSSVGTAYEQYF | TGTGCCAGCAGCTCTGTGGGGACAGCCTACGAGCAGTACTTC
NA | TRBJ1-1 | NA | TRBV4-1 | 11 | CASSQAGEAFF | TGCGCCAGCAGCCAAGCAGGGGAAGCTTTCTTT
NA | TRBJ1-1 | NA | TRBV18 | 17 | CASSPGGGVVGMPEAFF | TGTGCCAGCTCACCAGGTGGAGGGGTTGTCGGGATGCCTGAAGCTTTCTTT
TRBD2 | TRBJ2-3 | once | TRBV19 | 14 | CASSLRGDTDTQYF | TGTGCCAGTAGTTTACGGGGGGACACAGATACGCAGTATTTT
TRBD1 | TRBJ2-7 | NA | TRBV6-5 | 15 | CASSYSAGGREEQYF | TGTGCCAGCAGTTACTCTGCAGGGGGAAGGGAAGAGCAGTACTTC
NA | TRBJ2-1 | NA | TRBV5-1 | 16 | CASSSLWTPVYNEQFF | TGCGCCAGCAGCTCCCTATGGACACCCGTCTACAATGAGCAGTTCTTC